This T cell receptor beta chain stems from a study of blood T cell repertoires in COVID-19. Produced via immunoSEQ multiplex PCR; TCRdb's table is partial and in-frame only. The data contain under 200,000 clones, 75% to 85% of them seen just once; the ten biggest clones take up roughly 8%. The CDR3 sequence is 15 residues long. Germline assignment: CDR1 SGHVS and CDR2 FQNEAQ. V gave up 6 bases and J gave up 2 bases, with 11 bases separating them. Sequencing was performed on peripheral blood. J is TRBJ1-6 and V is TRBV7-8, with TRBD1 as a possible D gene (6 bases). This receptor was taken from a woman aged 55 to 70 with COVID-19, enrolled during active disease. The CDR3 nucleotides read TGTGCCAGCAGACCGCAGGGGACCTATAATTCACCCCTCCACTTT. This gives the protein CASRPQGTYNSPLHF.